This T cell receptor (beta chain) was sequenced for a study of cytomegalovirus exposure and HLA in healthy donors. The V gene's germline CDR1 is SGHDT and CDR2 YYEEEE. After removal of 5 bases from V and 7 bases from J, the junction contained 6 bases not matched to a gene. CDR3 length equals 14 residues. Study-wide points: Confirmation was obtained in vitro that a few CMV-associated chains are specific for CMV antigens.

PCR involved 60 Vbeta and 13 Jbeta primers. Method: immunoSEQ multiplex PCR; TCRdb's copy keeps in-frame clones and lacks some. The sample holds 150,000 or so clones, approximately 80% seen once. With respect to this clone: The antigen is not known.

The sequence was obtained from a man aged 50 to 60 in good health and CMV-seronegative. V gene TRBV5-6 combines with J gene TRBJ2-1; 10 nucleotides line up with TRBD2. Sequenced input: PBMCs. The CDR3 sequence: CASRAGGPGNEQFF. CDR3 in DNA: TGTGCCAGCAGAGCGGGAGGGCCTGGGAATGAGCAGTTCTTC.